This T cell receptor (beta chain) was identified during a study of control samples from healthy donors and cancer patients. CDR1 and CDR2 (germline): SGHRS, YFSETQ. There are 15 residues in the CDR3. The junction had 7 bases not matched to a gene; V was cut back by 3 bases and J by 6 bases. Measured with immunoSEQ multiplex PCR; TCRdb has only the in-frame clones, and not every one. The sample holds 150,000 to 200,000 clones; almost 90% are singletons and the top ten take about 1.4%. The receptor's source is a woman between 45 and 65 years old in good health. The V gene is TRBV5-1, the J gene TRBJ2-1, with 9 positions matching TRBD2. The sequenced sample consisted of blood. CDR3 nucleotides: TGCGCCAGCAGCTCGGCTAGCGGGAATTCCAATGAGCAGTTCTTC. Residues: CASSSASGNSNEQFF. The entire variable domain, with the rest obtained from reference TRBV5-1 and TRBJ2-1, is as follows: KAGVTQTPRYLIKTRGQQVTLSCSPISGHRSVSWYQQTPGQGLQFLFEYFSETQRNKGNFPGRFSGRQFSNSRSEMNVSTLELGDSALYLCASSSASGNSNEQFFGPGTRLTVL.